These 23 T cell receptor beta chains were all obtained from the same sample, sequenced in a study of T cell repertoires in cytomegalovirus infection. No antigen is known for these receptors. TCRdb re-called the reads with MiXCR, one entry per CDR3 protein. Here the sample spans about 700,000 distinct CDR3 sequences, around 32% being singletons. The sample in question was cultured PBMCs, obtained from culture after CMV antigen stimulation. Receptors were obtained from a human donor in good health (CMV status not recorded). Some clones in this sample may be carry-over from other donors' samples.

The rearrangement uses TRBV6-6 and TRBJ1-1; D remains unclear. Germline V gene data show CDR1 as MNHNY and CDR2 as SVGAGI (reference sequence). The CDR3 length is 11 residues. V was clipped by 6 bases and J by 8 bases, with 10 bases between them. CDR3 residues: CASSPLGEAFF. For the CDR3, the DNA is TGTGCCAGCAGCCCACTAGGAGAAGCTTTCTTT.

The rearrangement joins TRBV7-4 to TRBJ2-7; D may be TRBD1 (7 bases). CDR3 size: 13 residues. V was pared by 6 bases and J by 5 bases, with 14 bases between. The V gene's germline CDR1 is SGHVT and CDR2 SQSDAQ. The CDR3 region has the DNA TGTGCCAGCAGGGTGGAGGGGGCGGACGAGCAGTACTTC. As protein: CASRVEGADEQYF.

The chain employs TRBV5-4 and TRBJ2-7; no reliable D call. Germline V gene data show CDR1 as SGHNT and CDR2 as YYREEE (reference sequence). There are 13 residues in the CDR3. V dropped 4 bases and J dropped 3 bases, with 11 bases sitting between them. The CDR3, as DNA: TGTGCCAGCAGCACCGGGTCAGGCTACGAGCAGTACTTC. This sequence encodes CASSTGSGYEQYF.

This clonotype was recorded once. V usage is TRBV29-1 and J usage is TRBJ1-1, with D tentatively TRBD1 (5 bases). The CDR3 contains 13 residues. V lost 2 bases and J 8 bases, leaving 15 bases between the germline ends. Germline V gene lookup returns CDR1 SQVTM and CDR2 ANQGSEA. CDR3 region: CSVEIIDQGEAFF. CDR3 bases: TGCAGCGTTGAAATTATTGACCAGGGCGAAGCTTTCTTT.

This clonotype was recorded many times. The chain couples TRBV7-2 to TRBJ2-1; D ambiguous. Per the germline V gene, CDR1 is SGHTA and CDR2 is FQGNSA. This CDR3 has 16 residues. Trimming left V 3 bases short and J 0 bases short, with 12 bases between. The chain's CDR3 is CASSFSGRSSYNEQFF. The CDR3 DNA reads as TGTGCCAGCAGCTTTTCCGGGCGGAGCTCCTACAATGAGCAGTTCTTC.

This clonotype has a handful of counts. The V gene is TRBV7-6, the J gene TRBJ2-1; 9 bases agree with TRBD2. This CDR3 is built from 13 residues. Germline CDR1 reads SGHVS; CDR2 reads FNYEAQ. V was clipped by 4 bases and J by 8 bases; unmatched bases: 3. The CDR3 DNA reads TGTGCCAGCAGCTCGGGACTAGCAGATGAGCAGTTCTTC. Amino acid sequence: CASSSGLADEQFF.

This clonotype was seen a handful of times. The rearrangement links TRBV7-6 to TRBJ2-5; the D is unclear. Trimming left V 6 bases short and J 2 bases short, with 16 bases between. The CDR3 runs to 15 residues. CDR1 is SGHVS and CDR2 is FNYEAQ in the germline V gene. CDR3 region: CASSLPTLGQETQYF. DNA for the CDR3: TGTGCCAGCAGTTTACCGACGTTGGGGCAAGAGACCCAGTACTTC.

This clonotype was found a few times. The V and J genes are TRBV6-2 or TRBV6-3 and TRBJ2-2; tentative D call: TRBD2 (6 bases). Germline V CDR1 and CDR2: MNHEY, SVGEGT. V was clipped by 2 bases and J by 5 bases, with 12 bases between them. The CDR3 covers 15 residues. CDR3 protein: CASSYVAGMTGELFF. The CDR3 region has the DNA TGTGCCAGCAGTTACGTTGCGGGAATGACCGGGGAGCTGTTTTTT.

This clonotype was observed a handful of times. J is TRBJ1-2 and V is TRBV3-1; D is unresolved. Trimming pared 2 bases from V and 0 bases from J, leaving 10 bases between. CDR1 is LGHDT and CDR2 is YNNKEL in the germline V gene (reference sequence). This CDR3 comprises 15 residues. In nucleotides, the CDR3 is TGTGCCAGCAGCCAACTGCGGGAAACTAACTATGGCTACACCTTC. It specifies CASSQLRETNYGYTF.

The rearrangement uses TRBV12-3 or TRBV12-4 and TRBJ2-3; TRBD2 aligns across 9 bases. With V trimmed by 3 bases and J by 10 bases, 5 bases remained unmatched. The CDR3 extends over 13 amino acids. CDR3 in DNA: TGTGCCAGCAGTTTTGCTAGCGGGATGGCGCAGTATTTT. This sequence encodes CASSFASGMAQYF.

The chain employs TRBV29-1 and TRBJ2-1; no clear D. Germline CDR1 is SQVTM and CDR2 is ANQGSEA. Trimming shortened V by 1 base and J by 12 bases, and 10 bases separated the two germline ends. The CDR3 covers 11 residues. The CDR3 bases are TGCAGCGTTGAAGCTTACGGTCGGCAGTTCTTC. Amino acid sequence: CSVEAYGRQFF.

This clonotype was seen only a few times. The chain joins TRBV7-9 to TRBJ1-1; no clear D gene. This CDR3 has 11 amino acids. Trimming removed 4 bases at V and 11 bases at J, with 11 bases between. Germline V lookup: CDR1 SEHNR, CDR2 FQNEAQ (reference sequence). CDR3 amino acids: CASSSQGLAFF. DNA for the CDR3: TGTGCCAGCAGCTCACAAGGGTTGGCTTTCTTT. The full variable domain, rest sourced from reference TRBV7-9 and TRBJ1-1, is DTGVSQNPRHKITKRGQNVTFRCDPISEHNRLYWYRQTLGQGPEFLTYFQNEAQLEKSRLLSDRFSAERPKGSFSTLEIQRTEQGDSAMYLCASSSQGLAFFGQGTRLTVV.

The chain carries TRBV2 and TRBJ1-1; D may be TRBD1 (5 bases). CDR3 size: 12 residues. Looked up from germline, CDR1 is SNHLY and CDR2 is FYNNEI. V was pared by 8 bases and J by 4 bases, with 11 bases between. CDR3 bases: TGTGCCAGCGCAGGGTTAGGCACTGAAGCTTTCTTT. Translating it yields CASAGLGTEAFF.

The chain employs TRBV27 and TRBJ2-1; D is unresolved. The germline CDR1 and CDR2 sequences are MNHEY and SMNVEV (reference sequence). The length of the CDR3 is 15 residues. V was trimmed by 5 bases and J by 4 bases, leaving 15 bases between them. The CDR3 nucleotides read TGTGCCAGCAGTGGGGTCATAGGGTTTTACAATGAGCAGTTCTTC. Amino acid sequence: CASSGVIGFYNEQFF.

This rearrangement joins TRBV7-2 to TRBJ2-2, with 8 positions matching TRBD2. Looked up from germline, CDR1 is SGHTA and CDR2 is FQGNSA. V trimming: 5 bases; J trimming: 4 bases; junction bases outside the gene matches: 9. The CDR3 runs to 16 residues. Written as DNA, the CDR3 is TGTGCCAGCAGCCCGGGACTAGTGCTAATCACCGGGGAGCTGTTTTTT. This encodes CASSPGLVLITGELFF.

In DNA form, the CDR3 reads TGTGCCAGCAGCTTGGTGTGGGATTCAACCACAGATACGCAGTATTTT. Protein product: CASSLVWDSTTDTQYF. The chain carries TRBV5-4 and TRBJ2-3; D is undetermined. The CDR3 is made up of 16 amino acids. Between the trimmed V and J ends, which lost 0 bases and 2 bases, there was a span of 13 bases. Germline CDR1 is SGHNT and CDR2 is YYREEE (reference sequence). The full variable domain, rest sourced from reference TRBV5-4 and TRBJ2-3, is ETGVTQSPTHLIKTRGQQVTLRCSSQSGHNTVSWYQQALGQGPQFIFQYYREEENGRGNFPPRFSGLQFPNYSSELNVNALELDDSALYLCASSLVWDSTTDTQYFGPGTRLTVL.

The chain links TRBV27 to TRBJ1-6; unclear D gene. Germline V CDR1 and CDR2: MNHEY, SMNVEV (reference sequence). This CDR3 spans 17 amino acids. V was cut by 3 bases and J by 7 bases, with 19 bases left in between. This chain's CDR3 is CASSFATIQVGNSPLHF. The CDR3 nucleotides read TGTGCCAGCAGTTTCGCCACCATTCAGGTCGGAAATTCACCCCTCCACTTT.

The chain uses TRBV20-1 and TRBJ2-5; 12 positions match TRBD2. V lost 1 base, J lost 4 bases, and 7 bases stayed unmatched. This CDR3 region has 16 residues. Germline V gene data show CDR1 as DFQATT and CDR2 as SNEGSKA (reference sequence). DNA of the CDR3: TGCAGTGCTAGAGTCCCGGGACTAGCGGGTCGAGAGACCCAGTACTTC. This translates into CSARVPGLAGRETQYF.

The gene calls are TRBV20-1 and TRBJ1-1; possible D gene TRBD1, 6 bases. Germline V gene data show CDR1 as DFQATT and CDR2 as SNEGSKA (reference sequence). Trimming took 0 bases from V and 0 from J, leaving 8 bases between them. There are 14 residues in the CDR3. CDR3 sequence: CSAREGQLNTEAFF. In nucleotides, the CDR3 is TGCAGTGCTAGAGAAGGACAGCTGAACACTGAAGCTTTCTTT.

This clonotype was observed at least ten times. The chain employs TRBV19 and TRBJ2-5; D gene unclear. CDR3 length: 15 residues. Germline-derived CDR1 and CDR2 are LNHDA and SQIVND (reference sequence). The V gene lost 5 bases and the J gene lost 1 base, with 14 bases spanning the gap. CDR3 protein: CASSDFGAGQETQYF. CDR3 DNA sequence: TGTGCCAGTAGTGACTTCGGAGCTGGCCAAGAGACCCAGTACTTC.

The genes are TRBV6-1 and TRBJ2-3; 7 positions match TRBD1. The CDR3 covers 14 residues. V lost 9 bases and J lost 1; bases outside the gene matches: 7. Germline V gives CDR1 MNHNS, CDR2 SASEGT. The CDR3 region is CARTTGACTDTQYF. The CDR3 DNA reads TGTGCCAGGACCACAGGGGCCTGCACAGATACGCAGTATTTT.

The chain couples TRBV7-8 to TRBJ2-3; a weak D match, TRBD2 (7 bases). This CDR3 is 15 amino acids long. The germline gives CDR1 SGHVS, CDR2 FQNEAQ. Trimming removed 2 bases at V and 6 bases at J, with 15 bases between. CDR3 sequence: CASSLNAGAWDTQYF. DNA of the CDR3: TGTGCCAGCAGCTTAAATGCGGGGGCCTGGGATACGCAGTATTTT.

The chain joins TRBV12-3 or TRBV12-4 to TRBJ1-2; tentative D call: TRBD1 (5 bases). The CDR3 has 16 residues. Trimming pared 3 bases from V and 4 bases from J, leaving 18 bases between. CDR3 sequence: CASSFGAGGLGYGYTF. CDR3 bases: TGTGCCAGCAGTTTTGGGGCCGGGGGTTTAGGCTATGGCTACACCTTC.